The T cell receptor (beta chain) under discussion was sequenced for a study of cytomegalovirus exposure and HLA in healthy donors. Across the study: Tens of millions of unique TCR sequences came from HLA-typed donors in an early release. Overall study results and limits: Later work associated roughly 17,000 TCR beta sequences with HLA alleles at 0.05 false discovery rate.

The CDR3 has 13 residues. Germline CDR1 SSHAT, CDR2 FNYEAQ (reference sequence). Concerning this clone itself: What it binds is unknown.

Though probably carrying unrecorded immune exposures, donors were nominally healthy at sampling. PCR used 60 Vbeta primers and 13 Jbeta primers. The protocol was immunoSEQ multiplex PCR, while the TCRdb copy is restricted to in-frame clones and leaves out a portion. The sample holds approximately 100,000 clones, roughly 71% seen once. Material: PBMCs. This rearrangement joins TRBV7-7 to TRBJ2-2, with D possibly being TRBD1 (7 bases). This receptor was identified in a woman in her 40s in good health and CMV-seronegative. The CDR3 DNA follows: TGTGCTAGCTCAGGGGGGCACACCGGGGAGCTGTTTTTT. Translated: CASSGGHTGELFF.